This TCR beta chain was identified during a study of shared clonotypes between healthy human individuals. The overall study: Donors consisted of two women and three men between 18 and 49. CD8 memory received one plate per donor, CD8 naive two, CD4 memory three and CD4 naive three. Overall study results and limits: The study found lower generation probabilities in non-shared clonotypes than in those shared by all four donors.

Authors' analysis steps: Filtering differed since immunoSEQ provided only junctions, with no quality scores. Clones were read by immunoSEQ multiplex PCR, and TCRdb kept only the in-frame ones, dropping some. V and J calls and clone size come straight from that table; D and trimming were deduced from the DNA. Seen here are fewer than 1.4 million clones, roughly 74% observed once, and the top ten hold around 0.6%. V lost 5 bases, J lost 2 bases, and 19 bases lay in between. Germline CDR1 and CDR2: MNHEY and SMNVEV (reference sequence). CDR3 length: 17 residues. With respect to this clone: Antigen unknown.

The rearrangement links TRBV27 to TRBJ2-1, with D hard to call. Sequencing used memory CD4+ T cells from PBMCs. Subset: CD45RA-negative fraction. The sequence derives from a man aged 18-30 years in good health. Some clones in this sample may be carry-over from other donors' samples. The CDR3 DNA reads TGTGCCAGCAGTCCCTTAGATGCCGGCTCCGCCTACAATGAGCAGTTCTTC. It translates to CASSPLDAGSAYNEQFF.